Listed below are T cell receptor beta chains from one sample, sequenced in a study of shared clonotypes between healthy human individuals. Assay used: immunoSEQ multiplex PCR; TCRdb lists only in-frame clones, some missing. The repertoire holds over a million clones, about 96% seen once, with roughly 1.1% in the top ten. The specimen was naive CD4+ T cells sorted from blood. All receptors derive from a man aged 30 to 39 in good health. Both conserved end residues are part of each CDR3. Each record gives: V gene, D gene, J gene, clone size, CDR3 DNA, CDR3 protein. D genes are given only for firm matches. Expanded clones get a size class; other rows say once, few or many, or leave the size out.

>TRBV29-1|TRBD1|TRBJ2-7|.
TGCAGCGTCGTCGACAGGGGAGGCCTCTACGAGCAGTACTTC
CSVVDRGGLYEQYF
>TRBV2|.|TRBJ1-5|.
TGTGCCAGCAGTGAGCTAGGGTTAAGCAATCAGCCCCAGCATTTT
CASSELGLSNQPQHF
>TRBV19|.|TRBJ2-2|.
TGTGCCAGTAGTATACTAGCGAGAAACACCGGGGAGCTGTTTTTT
CASSILARNTGELFF
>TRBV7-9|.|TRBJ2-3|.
TGTGCCAGCAGCTTACTGGGTGGGGATACGCAGTATTTT
CASSLLGGDTQYF
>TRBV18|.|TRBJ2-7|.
TGTGCCAGCTCAAGACGGGACTCCGATTACGAGCAGTACTTC
CASSRRDSDYEQYF
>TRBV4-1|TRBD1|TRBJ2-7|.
TGCGCCAGCAGCCAATCCGGGACAGAGAACTACGAGCAGTACTTC
CASSQSGTENYEQYF
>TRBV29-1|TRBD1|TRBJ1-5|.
TGCAGCGTTGGTGACAGGGATCAGCCCCAGCATTTT
CSVGDRDQPQHF
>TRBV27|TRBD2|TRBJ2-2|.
TGTGCCAGCAGTTTGGGAGTTAGCGGGGACACCGGGGAGCTGTTTTTT
CASSLGVSGDTGELFF
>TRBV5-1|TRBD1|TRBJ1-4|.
TGCGCCAGCGGTACAGGGGTGAACGAAAAACTGTTTTTT
CASGTGVNEKLFF
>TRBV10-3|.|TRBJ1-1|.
TGTGCCATCAGTGAGTCCCTCAGAACTGAAGCCTCTGAAGCTTTCTTT
CAISESLRTEASEAFF
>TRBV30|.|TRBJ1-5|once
TGTGCCTGGGGAAGAGAGGACAGCTCTAATCAGCCCCAGCATTTT
CAWGREDSSNQPQHF
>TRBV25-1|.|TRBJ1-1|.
TGTGCCAGCAGTCTCCCGGGCAATCTGGGGAAAGCTTTCTTT
CASSLPGNLGKAFF
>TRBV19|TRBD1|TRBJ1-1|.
TGTGCCAGTAGCAAACCGACAGGGAGAGCTTTCTTT
CASSKPTGRAFF
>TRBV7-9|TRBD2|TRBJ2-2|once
TGTGCCACCACCCGAGGACGGAGGGAGACTAGCCCCACCGGGGAGCTGTTTTTT
CATTRGRRETSPTGELFF
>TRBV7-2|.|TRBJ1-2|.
TGTGCCAGCAGCCCCCAGTATAGCTACACCTTC
CASSPQYSYTF
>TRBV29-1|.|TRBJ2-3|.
TGCAGCGTTCGGAGCCGGGTTGGGTCGGATACGCAGTATTTT
CSVRSRVGSDTQYF
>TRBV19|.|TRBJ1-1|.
TGTGCCAGTAGTATTCAGGGCATTTTGAACACTGAAGCTTTCTTT
CASSIQGILNTEAFF
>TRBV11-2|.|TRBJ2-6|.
TGTGCCAGCAGCTTAGTTGGGGCAGGGCTAGGGGCTGGGGCCAACGTCCTGACTTTC
CASSLVGAGLGAGANVLTF
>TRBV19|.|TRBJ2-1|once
TGTGCCAGTAGTATCGGCAGGGGAGATGCGGATGAGCAGTTCTTC
CASSIGRGDADEQFF
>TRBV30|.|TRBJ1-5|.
TGTGCCTGGAGTGTGCGGGATGACCAGCCCCAGCATTTT
CAWSVRDDQPQHF
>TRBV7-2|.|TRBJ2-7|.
TGTGCCAGCAGCTTGAGGGCTAAGGGCGAGCAGTACTTC
CASSLRAKGEQYF
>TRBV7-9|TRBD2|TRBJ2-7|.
TGTGCCAGCAGCTTAGTTGGGACTAGCAACGAGCAGTACTTC
CASSLVGTSNEQYF
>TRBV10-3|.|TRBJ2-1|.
TGTGCCATCAGTGGTAAGCTGGCGGGTGAGCAGTTCTTC
CAISGKLAGEQFF
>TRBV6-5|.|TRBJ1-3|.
TGTGCCAGCAGGCGAGATGGAGTCTCTGGAAACACCATATATTTT
CASRRDGVSGNTIYF
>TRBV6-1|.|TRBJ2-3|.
TGTGCCAGCAGTGAACGGGGACTCACAGATACGCAGTATTTT
CASSERGLTDTQYF
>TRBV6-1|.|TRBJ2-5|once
TGTGCCAGCAGTGAGCAGGGGAGAGGAGAGACCCAGTACTTC
CASSEQGRGETQYF
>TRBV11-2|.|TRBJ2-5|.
TGTGCCAGCAGCTCCAAAGAGACCCGGTACTTC
CASSSKETRYF
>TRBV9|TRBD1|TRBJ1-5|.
TGTGCCAGCAGCTATGGGACAGGCTTCAATCAGCCCCAGCATTTT
CASSYGTGFNQPQHF
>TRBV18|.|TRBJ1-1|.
TGTGCCAGCTCAAAGAAGACAGGTTGGGGCACTGAAGCTTTCTTT
CASSKKTGWGTEAFF
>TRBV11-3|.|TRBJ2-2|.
TGTGCCAGCAGCTTATCCAGGGAGGTCGGGGAGCTGTTTTTT
CASSLSREVGELFF
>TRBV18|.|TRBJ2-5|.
TGTGCCAGCTCACCACAGGTGGACCAAGAGACCCAGTACTTC
CASSPQVDQETQYF
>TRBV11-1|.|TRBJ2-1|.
TGTGCCAGCAGCCTGATCTACAGAACCTACAATGAGCAGTTCTTC
CASSLIYRTYNEQFF
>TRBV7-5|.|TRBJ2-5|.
TGTGTCAGAAACCCCGCGGGACAGCTGCAAGAGACCCAGTACTTC
CVRNPAGQLQETQYF
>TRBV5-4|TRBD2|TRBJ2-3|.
TGTGCCAGCAGCGTGGGACTAGCGGAGGCGGCGGATACGCAGTATTTT
CASSVGLAEAADTQYF
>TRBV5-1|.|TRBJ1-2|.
TGCGCCAGCAGCTTGGGGACAGTAGCTAACTATGGCTACACCTTC
CASSLGTVANYGYTF
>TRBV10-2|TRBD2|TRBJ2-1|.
TGCGCCAGCAAAACTAGCGGATCCTACAATGAGCAGTTCTTC
CASKTSGSYNEQFF
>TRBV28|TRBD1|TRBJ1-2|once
TGTGCCAGCAGTTCCACGGGACAGGGATACGGCTACACCTTC
CASSSTGQGYGYTF
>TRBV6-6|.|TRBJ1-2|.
TGTGCCAGCTTGACAGGTTTATACCTCGGCTACACCTTC
CASLTGLYLGYTF
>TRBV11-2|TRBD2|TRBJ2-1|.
TGTGCCAGCAGCTTAGAGCCGGGAGGGGCTTACAATGAGCAGTTCTTC
CASSLEPGGAYNEQFF
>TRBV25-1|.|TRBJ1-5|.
TGTGCCAGCAGGCCCAAGGGGTCTAGCAATCAGCCCCAGCATTTT
CASRPKGSSNQPQHF
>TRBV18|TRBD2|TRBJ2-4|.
TGTGCCAGCTCCTCCGTCCTAGCGGGAGGTGACGTAGCCAAAAACATTCAGTACTTC
CASSSVLAGGDVAKNIQYF
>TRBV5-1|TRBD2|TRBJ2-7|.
TGCGCCAGCAGCTTGGCCGGGACTAGCGGCTCATACGAGCAGTACTTC
CASSLAGTSGSYEQYF
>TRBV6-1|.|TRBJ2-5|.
TGTGCCAGCAGTGAAGGGGCAGGGATCGAGACCCAGTACTTC
CASSEGAGIETQYF
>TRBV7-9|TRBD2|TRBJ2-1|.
TGTGCCAGCAGCTTCTCTACTAGCGGGAGCTTCTACAATGAGCAGTTCTTC
CASSFSTSGSFYNEQFF
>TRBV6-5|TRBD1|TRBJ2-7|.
TGTGCCAGCAGCCAGGGACAGGGGCGTGAGCAGTACTTC
CASSQGQGREQYF
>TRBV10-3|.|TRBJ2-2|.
TGTGCCATCAGTGAGTCGAATACCGGGGAGCTGTTTTTT
CAISESNTGELFF